The 2 T cell receptor beta chains in this list originate from one sample, sequenced in a study of blood T cells in healthy people across ages. Primed by a sample-barcoded 5' primer and a J-beta primer mix, a second PCR proceeded for about 6 to 12 cycles. TCRdb ran MiXCR on the 5' RACE reads and lists one entry per CDR3 protein. The sample has more than 800,000 distinct CDR3 sequences; 29% are singletons. Sequencing input: blood. These receptors were collected from an elderly woman in good health.

V and J are TRBV11-2 and TRBJ2-3; D not resolved. The length of the CDR3 is 12 residues. Trimming pared 7 bases from V and 6 bases from J, leaving 11 bases between. CDR1 is SGHAT and CDR2 is FQNNGV in the germline V gene. The CDR3 DNA reads TGTGCCAGCAACCCCTCACTGGATACGCAGTATTTT. Amino acid sequence: CASNPSLDTQYF.

This clonotype was picked up many times. Here the CDR3 DNA reads TGTGCCAGCAGCATGGGACAGGCGCTGGCTGGCTACACCTTC. Translating it yields CASSMGQALAGYTF. The chain joins TRBV7-9 to TRBJ1-2; 8 bases are shared with TRBD1. CDR3 size: 14 residues. In germline, CDR1 is SEHNR, CDR2 FQNEAQ (reference sequence). J gave up 7 bases and V 5 bases, and 9 bases lay outside the gene matches.